This is a list of T cell receptor beta chains from one sample in a study of cytomegalovirus exposure and HLA in healthy donors. The method was immunoSEQ multiplex PCR; TCRdb's version includes in-frame clones alone and lacks a portion of them. The sample includes some 150,000 clones, about 85% of them seen just once. The sequenced sample was PBMCs. These receptors came from a woman between 18 and 29 years old in good health and CMV-seronegative. The CDR3 runs from the conserved cysteine through the conserved F or W. A D gene is named only where the DNA matches it firmly. The size field is filled for only some rows; it gives once, few, many or a size class.

CDR3 length	D gene	clone size	J gene	V gene	CDR3 protein	CDR3 DNA
15	TRBD1	.	TRBJ1-2	TRBV29-1	CSVTSLGTGNYGYTF	TGCAGCGTTACCTCCTTGGGGACAGGGAATTATGGCTACACCTTC
11	.	.	TRBJ2-5	TRBV11-2	CASSSQETQYF	TGTGCCAGCAGCTCACAAGAGACCCAGTACTTC
14	.	once	TRBJ1-3	TRBV5-6	CASSLGHSGNTIYF	TGTGCCAGCAGCCTAGGACATTCGGGAAACACCATATATTTT
15	.	.	TRBJ2-7	TRBV6-6	CASSYKAGSTYEQYF	TGTGCCAGCAGTTACAAGGCAGGGTCAACCTACGAGCAGTACTTC
14	TRBD1	few	TRBJ1-1	TRBV5-1	CASSLLTGGTEAFF	TGCGCCAGCAGCTTGCTGACAGGGGGGACTGAAGCTTTCTTT
16	TRBD2	.	TRBJ2-3	TRBV6-6	CASSHPAGATPDTQYF	TGTGCCAGCAGTCACCCAGCGGGAGCCACCCCAGATACGCAGTATTTT
16	.	.	TRBJ2-7	TRBV7-2	CASSLSVTAVVYEQYF	TGTGCCAGCAGCTTAAGCGTGACGGCGGTTGTTTACGAGCAGTACTTC
15	TRBD2	.	TRBJ2-7	TRBV29-1	CSVFGLAVSPYEQYF	TGCAGCGTTTTTGGACTAGCGGTCTCCCCCTACGAGCAGTACTTC
14	TRBD2	.	TRBJ2-7	TRBV5-4	CASSSGTSPREQYF	TGTGCCAGCAGCTCCGGGACTAGCCCCCGCGAGCAGTACTTC
14	.	once	TRBJ2-4	TRBV14	CASSQEGGLDIQYF	TGTGCCAGCAGCCAAGAGGGTGGGCTTGACATTCAGTACTTC
14	.	once	TRBJ2-3	TRBV7-2	CATAPALATDTQYF	TGTGCTACCGCCCCGGCCCTAGCAACAGATACGCAGTATTTT